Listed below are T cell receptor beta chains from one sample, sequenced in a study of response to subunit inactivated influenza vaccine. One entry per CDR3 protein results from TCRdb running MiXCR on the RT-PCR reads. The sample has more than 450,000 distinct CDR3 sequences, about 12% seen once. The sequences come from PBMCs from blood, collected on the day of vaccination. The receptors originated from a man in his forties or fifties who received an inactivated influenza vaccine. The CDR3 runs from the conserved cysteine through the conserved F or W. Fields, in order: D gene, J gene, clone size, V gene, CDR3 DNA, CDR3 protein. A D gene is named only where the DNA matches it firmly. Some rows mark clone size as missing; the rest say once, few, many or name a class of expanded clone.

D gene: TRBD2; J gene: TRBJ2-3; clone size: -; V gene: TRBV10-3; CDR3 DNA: TGTGCCATTAGGGAGGGAGTTAGAGGCCACACAGATACGCAGTATTTT; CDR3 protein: CAIREGVRGHTDTQYF
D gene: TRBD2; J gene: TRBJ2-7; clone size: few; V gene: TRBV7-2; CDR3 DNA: TGTGCCAGCAGCTGGACTAGCGGAGTATACGAGCAGTACTTC; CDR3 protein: CASSWTSGVYEQYF
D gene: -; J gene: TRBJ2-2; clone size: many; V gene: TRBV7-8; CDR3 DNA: TGTGCCAGCGGTAGGGGGGCGAACACCGGGGAGCTGTTTTTT; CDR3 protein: CASGRGANTGELFF
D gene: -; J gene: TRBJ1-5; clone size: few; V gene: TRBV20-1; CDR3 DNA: TGCAGTGCCCGACTTCGGGGGGAGACAGAGTATAGCAATCAGCCCCAGCATTTT; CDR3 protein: CSARLRGETEYSNQPQHF
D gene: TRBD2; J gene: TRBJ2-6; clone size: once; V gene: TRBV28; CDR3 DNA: TGTGCCAGCAGTCGGGGACTAGCGGGGTTTAAGCGTGCCAACGTCCTGACTTTC; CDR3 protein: CASSRGLAGFKRANVLTF
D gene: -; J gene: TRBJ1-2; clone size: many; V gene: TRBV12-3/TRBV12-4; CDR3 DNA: TGTGCCAGCAGCATGCGGAGGGGTTGGGCTAACTATGGCTACACCTTC; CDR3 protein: CASSMRRGWANYGYTF
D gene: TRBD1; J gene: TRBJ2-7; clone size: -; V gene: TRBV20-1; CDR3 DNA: TGCAGTGCTAGTCGGGACAGGGGGCACGAGCAGTACTTC; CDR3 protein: CSASRDRGHEQYF
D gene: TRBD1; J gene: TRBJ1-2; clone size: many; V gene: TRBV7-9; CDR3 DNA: TGTGCCAGCAGCTTTACAGGGGGAATTAACTATGGCTACACCTTC; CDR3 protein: CASSFTGGINYGYTF
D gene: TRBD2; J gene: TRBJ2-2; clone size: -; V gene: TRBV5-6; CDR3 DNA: TGTGCCAGCAGCAACAGACTAGCGGGGGAAAACACCGGGGAGCTGTTTTTT; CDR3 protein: CASSNRLAGENTGELFF
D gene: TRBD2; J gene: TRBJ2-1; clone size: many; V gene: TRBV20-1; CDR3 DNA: TGCAGTGCACAACTAGCGGAGGGTAATGAGCAGTTCTTC; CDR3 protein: CSAQLAEGNEQFF
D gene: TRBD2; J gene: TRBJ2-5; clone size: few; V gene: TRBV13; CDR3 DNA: TGTGCCAGCAGCTCAGGGACTAGCGGGAGGAGAGGAGAAGAGACCCAGTACTTC; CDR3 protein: CASSSGTSGRRGEETQYF
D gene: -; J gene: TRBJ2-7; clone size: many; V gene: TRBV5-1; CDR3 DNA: TGCGCCAGCAGCTTACTACCCTCTGGGGCCGAGCAGTACTTC; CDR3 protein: CASSLLPSGAEQYF
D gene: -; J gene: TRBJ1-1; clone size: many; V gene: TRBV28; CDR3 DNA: TGTGCCAGCAGTTTACTGGGAAGGGGCTTCATGAACACTGAAGCTTTCTTT; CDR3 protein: CASSLLGRGFMNTEAFF
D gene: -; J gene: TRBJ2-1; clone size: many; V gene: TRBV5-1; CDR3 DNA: TGCGCCAGCAGCTTTGATCAGTCCCCGGCGCAGTTCTTC; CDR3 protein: CASSFDQSPAQFF
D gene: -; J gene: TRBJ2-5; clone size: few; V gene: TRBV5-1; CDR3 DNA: TGCGCCAGCAGCTTGGCTGCAGGGAAGGGCCAAGAGACCCAGTACTTC; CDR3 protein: CASSLAAGKGQETQYF
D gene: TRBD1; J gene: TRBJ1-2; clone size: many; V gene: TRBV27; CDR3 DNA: TGTGCCAGCAGACGCCGGGACAGGGGAGGCTACACCTTC; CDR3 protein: CASRRRDRGGYTF
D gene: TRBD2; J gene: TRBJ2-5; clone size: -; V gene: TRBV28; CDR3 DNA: TGTGCCAGCAGTTCGACAGCGGGAGGCCAAGAGACCCAGTACTTC; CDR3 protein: CASSSTAGGQETQYF
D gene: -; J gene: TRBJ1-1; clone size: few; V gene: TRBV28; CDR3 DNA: TGTGCCAGCAGTACAATCAGGGAATTCACTGAAGCTTTCTTT; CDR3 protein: CASSTIREFTEAFF
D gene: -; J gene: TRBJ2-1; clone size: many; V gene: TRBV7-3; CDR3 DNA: TGTGCCAGCAGCTTAGCCGGGACCTCTTACAATGAGCAGTTCTTC; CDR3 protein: CASSLAGTSYNEQFF
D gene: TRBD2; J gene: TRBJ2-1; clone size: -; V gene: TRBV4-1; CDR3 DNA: TGCGCCAGCAGCCAGCAGCGGGGAGATTATAATGAGCAGTTCTTC; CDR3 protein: CASSQQRGDYNEQFF
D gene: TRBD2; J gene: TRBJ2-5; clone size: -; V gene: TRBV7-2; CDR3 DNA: TGTGCCAGCAGCTTAGCGGTGGCTAGCGGCCAAGAGACCCAGTACTTC; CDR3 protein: CASSLAVASGQETQYF
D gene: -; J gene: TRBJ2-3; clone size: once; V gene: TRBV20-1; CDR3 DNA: TGCAGTGCTAGAGATAGGGCGGAGAGCACAGATACGCAGTATTTT; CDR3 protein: CSARDRAESTDTQYF
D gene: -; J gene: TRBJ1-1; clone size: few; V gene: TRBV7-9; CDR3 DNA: TGTGCCAGCAGCTTAGTCTTCCCTCACACTGAAGCTTTCTTT; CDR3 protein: CASSLVFPHTEAFF
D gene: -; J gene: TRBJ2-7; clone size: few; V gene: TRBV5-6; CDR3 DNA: TGTGCCAGCAGCTGGACCCAGGACTACTACGAGCAGTACTTC; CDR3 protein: CASSWTQDYYEQYF
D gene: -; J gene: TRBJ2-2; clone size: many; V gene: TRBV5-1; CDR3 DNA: TGCGCCAGCAGCTTGGACAGGGACACCGGGGAGCTGTTTTTT; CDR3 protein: CASSLDRDTGELFF
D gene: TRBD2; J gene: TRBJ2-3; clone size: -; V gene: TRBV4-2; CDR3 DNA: TGTGCCAGCAGCCAAGAAAAACTAGCGGGAGTGGCAAGCACAGATACGCAGTATTTT; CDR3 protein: CASSQEKLAGVASTDTQYF
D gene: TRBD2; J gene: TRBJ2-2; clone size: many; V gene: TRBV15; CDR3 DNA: TGTGCCACCAGCTGGGGACTAGCGGGAGGTGCCGGGGAGCTGTTTTTT; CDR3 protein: CATSWGLAGGAGELFF
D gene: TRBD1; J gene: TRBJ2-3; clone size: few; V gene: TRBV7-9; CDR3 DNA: TGTGCCAGCAGCCTACTTGGGACAGGGCCAGATACGCAGTATTTT; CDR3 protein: CASSLLGTGPDTQYF
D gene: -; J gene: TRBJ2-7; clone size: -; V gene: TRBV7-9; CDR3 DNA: TGTGCCAGCAGCTTAGAGGGGGCCGGGACTAGGGACTTC; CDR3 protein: CASSLEGAGTRDF
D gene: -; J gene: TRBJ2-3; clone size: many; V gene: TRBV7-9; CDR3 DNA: TGTGCCAGCAGCTCACAGGGCCCAGATACGCAGTATTTT; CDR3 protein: CASSSQGPDTQYF
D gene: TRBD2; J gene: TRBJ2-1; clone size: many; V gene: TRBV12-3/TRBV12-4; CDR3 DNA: TGTGCCAGCAGTCTATCGTCGGGGGGTGTTAACAATGAGCAGTTCTTC; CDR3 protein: CASSLSSGGVNNEQFF
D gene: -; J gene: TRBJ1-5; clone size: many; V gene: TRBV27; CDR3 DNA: TGTGCCAGCAAAAAAAGGCAGGGCTTGAATCAGCCCCAGCATTTT; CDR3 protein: CASKKRQGLNQPQHF
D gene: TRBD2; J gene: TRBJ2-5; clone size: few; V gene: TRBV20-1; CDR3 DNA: TGCAGTGCTCGTCGACTAGCGCTCCAAGAGACCCAGTACTTC; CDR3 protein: CSARRLALQETQYF
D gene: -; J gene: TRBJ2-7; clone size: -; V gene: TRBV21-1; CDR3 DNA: TGTGCCAGCAGCAAAGTTCCCCCAGGGGTTTCTTCGTACGAGCAGTACTTC; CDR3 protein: CASSKVPPGVSSYEQYF
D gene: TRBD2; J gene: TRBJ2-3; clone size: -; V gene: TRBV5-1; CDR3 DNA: TGCGCCAGCAGCCCTCGGACTAGCGGGGGTAAACCAGATACGCAGTATTTT; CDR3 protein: CASSPRTSGGKPDTQYF
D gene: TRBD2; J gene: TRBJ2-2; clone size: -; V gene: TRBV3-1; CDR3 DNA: TGTGCCAGCGGAAAGCGGGAGCTCACCGGGGAGCTGTTTTTT; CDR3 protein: CASGKRELTGELFF
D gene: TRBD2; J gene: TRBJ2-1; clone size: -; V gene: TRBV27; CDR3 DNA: TGTGCCACCACCCCTAGCGGCCCCCATCCATACGAGCAGTTCTTC; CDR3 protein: CATTPSGPHPYEQFF
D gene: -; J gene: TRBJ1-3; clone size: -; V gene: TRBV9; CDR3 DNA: TGTGCCAGCAGCGTAGCGTACTCTGGAAACACCATATATTTT; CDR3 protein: CASSVAYSGNTIYF
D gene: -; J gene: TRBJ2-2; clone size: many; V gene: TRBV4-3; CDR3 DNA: TGCGCCAGCAGCCAAGATTTCGCGAACACCGGGGAGCTGTTTTTT; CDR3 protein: CASSQDFANTGELFF
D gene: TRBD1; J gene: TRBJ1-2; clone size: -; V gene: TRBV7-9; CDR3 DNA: TGTGCCAGCAGCTTAACCGGGACAGGGAGGCCCTATGGCTACACCTTC; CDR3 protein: CASSLTGTGRPYGYTF
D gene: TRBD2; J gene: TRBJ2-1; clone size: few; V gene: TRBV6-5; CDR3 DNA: TGTGCCAGCAGTTACTCAGGCGGGGGGGCGCGAAATGAGCAGTTCTTC; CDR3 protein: CASSYSGGGARNEQFF
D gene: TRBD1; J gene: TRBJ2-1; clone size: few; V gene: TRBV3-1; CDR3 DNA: TGTGCAATTGGGACAGGGCGGCGGGGTGAGCAGTTCTTC; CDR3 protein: CAIGTGRRGEQFF
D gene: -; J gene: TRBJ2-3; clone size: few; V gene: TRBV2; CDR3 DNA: TGTGCCAGCAGTGAGGGGGCTGGGACAGATACGCAGTATTTT; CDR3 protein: CASSEGAGTDTQYF
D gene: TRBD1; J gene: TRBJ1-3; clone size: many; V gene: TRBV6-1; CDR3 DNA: TGTGCCAGCAGTACAGGGGGTTCTGGAAACACCATATATTTT; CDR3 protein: CASSTGGSGNTIYF
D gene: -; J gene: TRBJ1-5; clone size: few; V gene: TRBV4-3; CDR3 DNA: TGCGCCAGCAGCCAGGATAAGTATCAGCCCCAGCATTTT; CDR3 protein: CASSQDKYQPQHF
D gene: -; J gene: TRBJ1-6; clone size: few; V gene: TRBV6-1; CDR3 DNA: TGTGCCAGCAGACCCTTTGGGGCCCGGGGTTCACCCCTCCACTTT; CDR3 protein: CASRPFGARGSPLHF
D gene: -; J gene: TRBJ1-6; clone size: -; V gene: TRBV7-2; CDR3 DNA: TGTGCCAGCAGCCTCAATCCTGCTCGATCACCCCTCCACTTT; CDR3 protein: CASSLNPARSPLHF
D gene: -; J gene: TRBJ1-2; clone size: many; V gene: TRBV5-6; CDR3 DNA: TGTGCCAGCAGCTTGGGGGGGACCGGCTATGGCTACACCTTC; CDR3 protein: CASSLGGTGYGYTF
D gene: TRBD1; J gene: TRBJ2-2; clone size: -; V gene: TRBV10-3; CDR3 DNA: TGTGCCATCAGCAGGGACAGGAACACCGGGGAGCTGTTTTTT; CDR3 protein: CAISRDRNTGELFF
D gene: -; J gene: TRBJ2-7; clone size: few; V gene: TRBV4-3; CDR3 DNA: TGCGCCAGCAGCCAAGCTGCAGCCGCCTACGAGCAGTACTTC; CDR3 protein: CASSQAAAAYEQYF
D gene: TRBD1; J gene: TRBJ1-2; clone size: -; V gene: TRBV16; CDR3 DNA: TGTGCCAGCAGCCACGCCGGGACAGGTTATGGCTACACCTTC; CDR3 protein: CASSHAGTGYGYTF
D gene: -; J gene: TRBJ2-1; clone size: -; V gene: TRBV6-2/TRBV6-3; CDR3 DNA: TGTGCCAGCAGTTACCGTCTGGGTAGCGGCTTTGGCCCCCTTTACAATGAGCAGTTCTTC; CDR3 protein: CASSYRLGSGFGPLYNEQFF
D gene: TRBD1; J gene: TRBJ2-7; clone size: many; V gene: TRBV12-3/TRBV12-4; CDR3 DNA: TGTGCCAGCAGCTGGGGGGACAGGGGTAATTACGAGCAGTACTTC; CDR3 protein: CASSWGDRGNYEQYF
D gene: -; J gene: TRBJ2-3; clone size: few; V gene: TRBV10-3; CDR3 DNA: TGTGCCATCAGTGAGTCCAAAGGAGAGGTGGATACGCAGTATTTT; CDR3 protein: CAISESKGEVDTQYF
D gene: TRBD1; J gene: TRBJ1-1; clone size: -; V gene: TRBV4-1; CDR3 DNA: TGCGCCAGCAGCCACCGGACAGGGAACGTAGCTTTCTTT; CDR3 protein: CASSHRTGNVAFF
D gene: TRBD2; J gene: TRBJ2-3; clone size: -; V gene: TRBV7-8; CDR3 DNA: TGTGCCAGCAGCTTAGCGACCACTAGCGGGGGCACAGATACGCAGTATTTT; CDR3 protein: CASSLATTSGGTDTQYF
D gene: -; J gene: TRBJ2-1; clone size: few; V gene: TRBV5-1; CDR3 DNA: TGCGCCAGCAGCTTGAGCGCCTACAATGAGCAGTTCTTC; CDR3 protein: CASSLSAYNEQFF
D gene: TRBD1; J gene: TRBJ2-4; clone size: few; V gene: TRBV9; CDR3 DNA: TGTGCCAGCAGCGTAGGAGTACAGGGGGCCAAAAACATTCAGTACTTC; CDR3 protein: CASSVGVQGAKNIQYF
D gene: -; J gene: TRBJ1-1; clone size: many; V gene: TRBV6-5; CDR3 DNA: TGTGCCAGCAGTCTTCTCGGGGGAAGCACTGAAGCTTTCTTT; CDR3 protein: CASSLLGGSTEAFF
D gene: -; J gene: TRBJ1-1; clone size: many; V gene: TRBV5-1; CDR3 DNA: TGCGCCAGCAGGGAGGATTGGGGAAACACTGAAGCTTTCTTT; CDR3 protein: CASREDWGNTEAFF